This T cell receptor beta chain is drawn from a study of cytomegalovirus exposure and HLA in healthy donors. TCRdb's table, derived via immunoSEQ multiplex PCR, lists solely in-frame clones and lacks some. In the table there are roughly 65,000 clones, approximately 94% of which are singletons. V lost 5 bases to trimming and J lost 4 bases; unmatched junction nucleotides: 12. The length of the CDR3 is 16 residues. Germline loops: CDR1 SGHAT, CDR2 FQNNGV. The sequenced material came from PBMCs. The receptor was derived from a man younger than 30 in good health and CMV-seropositive. This chain joins TRBV11-2 and TRBJ1-2, with 8 bases fitting TRBD1. The CDR3 sequence is CASSQTTGVKFYGYTF. As DNA, the CDR3 is TGTGCCAGCAGCCAGACGACAGGGGTGAAATTCTATGGCTACACCTTC.